A selection of T cell receptor beta chains follows, all from one sample in a study of blood T cell repertoires in COVID-19. Profiled with immunoSEQ multiplex PCR; TCRdb holds only in-frame clones, not every one. The table includes under 300,000 clones, around 90% detected once. The sequencing sample was made of PBMCs or T cells enriched from blood (not recorded which). Source of these receptors: a human donor in a cohort exposed to, infected with or recovered from COVID-19 (not recorded which). The donor label of this sample is uncertain. Each CDR3 is given with its conserved first and last residue.

V: TRBV30
CDR3: CAWSGQGHNEQFF

V: TRBV30
CDR3: CAWSVLGGPVNQPQHF

V: TRBV9
CDR3: CASSGRQGSTEAFF

V: TRBV5-6
CDR3: CASSHTGQGGELQHF

V: TRBV27
CDR3: CASSLKQGALGTEAFF

V: TRBV7-2
CDR3: CASTFGFTGSEQYF

V: TRBV5-4
CDR3: CASSSARGQGNTIYF

V: TRBV4-3
CDR3: CASSQDVGYTGASEPQHF

V: TRBV5-5
CDR3: CASSLRQGQVPNEKLFF

V: TRBV5-1
CDR3: CASSADRPTDTQYF

V: TRBV12-5
CDR3: CASGFSKQFF

V: TRBV14
CDR3: CASSHGTEAFF

V: TRBV12-5
CDR3: CASGFSGTSGLGEQFF

V: TRBV7-8
CDR3: CASSFRVSNYGYTF

V: TRBV30
CDR3: CAWSVTGADGYTF

V: TRBV20-1
CDR3: CSASRGYSNQPQHF

V: TRBV15
CDR3: CATSWTGGYNQPQHF

V: TRBV4-1
CDR3: CASSQDPQYQPQHF

V: TRBV4-1
CDR3: CASSQEFTGGETPGNTIYF

V: TRBV5-5
CDR3: CASSNTGSRNEKLFF

V: TRBV5-5
CDR3: CASRIAGENTQYF

V: TRBV30
CDR3: CAWSVGGSADTQYF

V: TRBV7-2
CDR3: CASSFYREGTEAFF

V: TRBV5-1
CDR3: CASSLALGETQYF

V: TRBV18
CDR3: CASSPGGQETQYF

V: TRBV7-8
CDR3: CASSLAYRGSYYEQYF

V: TRBV4-3
CDR3: CASSQDNSSPLHF

V: TRBV19
CDR3: CASRQGASSEKLFF

V: TRBV27
CDR3: CASSPMRAYEQYF

V: TRBV11-2
CDR3: CASSLGERTRSSYNEQFF

V: TRBV10-3
CDR3: CAISESTGRATEAFF

V: TRBV11-3
CDR3: CASSLARGSTGELFF

V: TRBV6-5
CDR3: CASSYSGRTSYEQYF